This is a list of T cell receptor beta chains from one sample in a study of cytomegalovirus exposure and HLA in healthy donors. Repertoires were generated with immunoSEQ multiplex PCR, while TCRdb's copy carries only in-frame clones and drops some. Of some 120,000 clones listed, approximately 80% were seen once; the top ten hold 4.5% to 6%. Sequencing was done on a sample of PBMCs. The receptors were gathered from a young man in good health and CMV-seropositive. Both conserved end residues are part of each CDR3. The D gene is left open where the match is weak. Size tells how often a clone was seen (once, few, many) or the class of an expanded clone, and some rows leave it out.

J,V,size,D,DNA,CDR3
TRBJ2-7,TRBV28,few,.,TGTGCCAGCAGAGGCTCGATTCCGGGGCAGTACTTC,CASRGSIPGQYF
TRBJ2-7,TRBV4-2,.,TRBD2,TGTGCCAGCAGCCCAAGCCCAGGACTAGCGGGAGATGCCGAGCAGTACTTC,CASSPSPGLAGDAEQYF
TRBJ1-1,TRBV19,.,.,TGTGCCAGTAGTATTACTGCACTCGCTGAAGCTTTCTTT,CASSITALAEAFF
TRBJ2-1,TRBV4-1,few,TRBD2,TGCGCCAGCAGCCAAGATCGGGGGACTAGCGGGAGACTTGAGCAGTTCTTC,CASSQDRGTSGRLEQFF
TRBJ1-5,TRBV6-1,.,.,TGTGCCAGCAGGGTAGGGGGTACGGGTCAGCCCCAGCATTTT,CASRVGGTGQPQHF
TRBJ1-2,TRBV6-5,.,.,TGTGCCAGCAGTTACTCGAAGGGCAGGGTTAGTGGCTACACCTTC,CASSYSKGRVSGYTF
TRBJ2-7,TRBV30,few,.,TGTGCCTGGAAACCACAGGGCTACGAGCAGTACTTC,CAWKPQGYEQYF
TRBJ1-6,TRBV5-8,.,.,TGTGCCAGCAGCGGCCTTTTTAATTCACCCCTCCACTTT,CASSGLFNSPLHF
TRBJ2-1,TRBV6-6,.,.,TGTGCCAGCATCCCGGACAGTGGATACAATGAGCAGTTCTTC,CASIPDSGYNEQFF
TRBJ1-1,TRBV6-1,few,TRBD1,TGTGCCAGCAGTGAAGCTAGACAGGGGAGCACTGAAGCTTTCTTT,CASSEARQGSTEAFF
TRBJ1-4,TRBV5-1,.,.,TGCGCCAGCAGCCACTCCGGGGTTGATGAAAAACTGTTTTTT,CASSHSGVDEKLFF
TRBJ1-2,TRBV4-1,.,TRBD1,TGCGCCAGCAGCCATCCGGACAGGGTTAACTATGGCTACACCTTC,CASSHPDRVNYGYTF
TRBJ2-1,TRBV5-6,few,.,TGTGCCAGCAGCTTGGGGTGGCAGACCTACAATGAGCAGTTCTTC,CASSLGWQTYNEQFF
TRBJ2-7,TRBV5-6,once,TRBD1,TGTGCCAGCAGCTTCCGAGACAGGGGCACCTACGAGCAGTACTTC,CASSFRDRGTYEQYF
TRBJ1-1,TRBV4-1,.,TRBD1,TGCGCCAGCAGTCGCTTAACAGGGGACACTGAAGCTTTCTTT,CASSRLTGDTEAFF
TRBJ2-7,TRBV30,once,.,TGTGCCTGGAGAGAAGGGGGCTACGAGCAGTACTTC,CAWREGGYEQYF
TRBJ1-1,TRBV6-5,.,.,TGTGCCAGCAGTTACCAGGGTAGGAACACTGAAGCTTTCTTT,CASSYQGRNTEAFF
TRBJ2-7,TRBV23-1,.,.,TGCGCCAGCAGTCCCACGGTGGGGCGACCGTACGAGCAGTACTTC,CASSPTVGRPYEQYF
TRBJ2-3,TRBV7-6,.,TRBD2,TGTGCCAGCAGCCCCTACTCGAGCGGGGGACGCACAGATACGCAGTATTTT,CASSPYSSGGRTDTQYF
TRBJ2-1,TRBV18,.,TRBD1,TGTGCCAGCTCACCGGACAGGGGCTCCTACAATGAGCAGTTCTTC,CASSPDRGSYNEQFF
TRBJ1-1,TRBV19,.,TRBD1,TGTGCCAGTAGTATACCGCGGACAGGGGGCACTGAAGCTTTCTTT,CASSIPRTGGTEAFF
TRBJ2-7,TRBV7-8,.,.,TGTGCCAGCAGCTTGCCGGACTCTTACGAGCAGTACTTC,CASSLPDSYEQYF
TRBJ1-2,TRBV11-2,.,.,TGTGCCAGCAGCTTAGATCAAGGGGGTAGGGGCTACACCTTC,CASSLDQGGRGYTF
TRBJ2-2,TRBV9,few,TRBD1,TGTGCCAGCAGCGTAGCGGGGACAGGGATCGGCGGGGAGCTGTTTTTT,CASSVAGTGIGGELFF
TRBJ2-3,TRBV11-3,.,TRBD2,TGTGCCAGCAGCTTGTCGAGCGGGGGGGCCTTTGGTACGCAGTATTTT,CASSLSSGGAFGTQYF
TRBJ2-7,TRBV5-1,.,TRBD1,TGCGCCAGCAGCTGGGGGACAGGAGACCTTGGAGAGCAGTACTTC,CASSWGTGDLGEQYF
TRBJ1-4,TRBV4-2,.,.,TGTGCCAGCAGCCAAGATAGTACAGGGCCTGAAAAACTGTTTTTT,CASSQDSTGPEKLFF
TRBJ2-1,TRBV5-7,.,.,TGTGCCAGCAGCCCGGGTTCGCGCAGTCGGGATGAGCAGTTCTTC,CASSPGSRSRDEQFF
TRBJ1-2,TRBV7-2,.,TRBD1,TGTGCCAGCAGCCCCGGACAGGGTTACTATGGCTACACCTTC,CASSPGQGYYGYTF
TRBJ2-1,TRBV28,.,TRBD2,TGTGCCAGCAGTTCTCGGGGGGGCTCGTTGAGTGAGCAGTTCTTC,CASSSRGGSLSEQFF
TRBJ1-2,TRBV2,.,.,TGTGCCAGCAGCCTGACAGAACTCTATGGCTACACCTTC,CASSLTELYGYTF
TRBJ1-6,TRBV28,.,.,TGTGCCAGCAGTTTGGTGCGCTCACCCCTCCACTTT,CASSLVRSPLHF
TRBJ1-5,TRBV6-4,.,TRBD1,TGTGCCAGCGGGAAGGGACAGGGCGGCAATCAGCCCCAGCATTTT,CASGKGQGGNQPQHF
TRBJ2-1,TRBV19,few,.,TGTGCCAGTAGCTATACTAGTTCCTCCTACAATGAGCAGTTCTTC,CASSYTSSSYNEQFF
TRBJ1-1,TRBV5-8,.,.,TGTGCCAGCAGCTTAGACTCGAAGAACACTGAAGCTTTCTTT,CASSLDSKNTEAFF
TRBJ1-2,TRBV10-3,.,.,TGTGCCATCAGTGGTCGGGCTAACTATGGCTACACCTTC,CAISGRANYGYTF
TRBJ2-2,TRBV9,.,.,TGTGCCAGCAGCGTCTCTAGATCCGGGGAGCTGTTTTTT,CASSVSRSGELFF
TRBJ2-3,TRBV6-5,.,TRBD2,TGTGCCACCGGACTAGCGGGGGCCCACGGGCCGCAGTATTTT,CATGLAGAHGPQYF